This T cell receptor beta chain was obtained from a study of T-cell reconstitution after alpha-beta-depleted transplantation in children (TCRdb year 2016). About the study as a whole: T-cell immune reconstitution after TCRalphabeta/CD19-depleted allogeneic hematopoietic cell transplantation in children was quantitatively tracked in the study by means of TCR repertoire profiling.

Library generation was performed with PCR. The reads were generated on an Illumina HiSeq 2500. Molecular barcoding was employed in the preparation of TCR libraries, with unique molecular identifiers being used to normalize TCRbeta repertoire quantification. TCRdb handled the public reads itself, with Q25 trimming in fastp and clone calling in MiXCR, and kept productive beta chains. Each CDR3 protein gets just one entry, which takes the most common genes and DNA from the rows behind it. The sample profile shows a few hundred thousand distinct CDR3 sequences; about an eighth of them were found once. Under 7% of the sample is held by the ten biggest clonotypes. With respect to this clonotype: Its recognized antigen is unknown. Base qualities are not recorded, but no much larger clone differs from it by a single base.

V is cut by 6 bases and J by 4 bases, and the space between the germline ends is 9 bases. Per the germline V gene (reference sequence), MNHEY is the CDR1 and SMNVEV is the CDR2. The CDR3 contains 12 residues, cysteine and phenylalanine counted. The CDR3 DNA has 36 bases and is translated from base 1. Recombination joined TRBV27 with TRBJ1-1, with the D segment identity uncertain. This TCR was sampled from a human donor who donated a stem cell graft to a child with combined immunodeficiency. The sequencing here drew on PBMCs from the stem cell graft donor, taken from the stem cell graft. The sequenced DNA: TGTGCCAGCAGCCCAAAAGGCACTGAAGCTTTCTTT. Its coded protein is CASSPKGTEAFF.